Shown below are 27 T cell receptor beta chains from a single sample sequenced in a study of OX40 agonist ivuxolimab in advanced cancers. TCRdb's copy holds only in-frame clones and misses some; the assay was immunoSEQ multiplex PCR. Of 55,000 to 75,000 clones listed, about 82% were seen once; the top ten hold around 9.9%. The material was CD4+ or CD8+ T cells sorted from blood, obtained in a trial of the OX40 agonist ivuxolimab. Receptor source: an adult with an advanced solid tumor such as melanoma, head and neck, liver or kidney cancer.

This chain uses TRBV28 with TRBJ1-3; no definite D call. The CDR3 has 13 residues. From germline, CDR1 is MDHEN and CDR2 SYDVKM. Trimming removed 2 bases at V and 3 bases at J, with 5 bases between. In DNA form, the CDR3 reads TGTGCCAGCAGTTTAGCGGGTGGAAACACCATATATTTT. This encodes CASSLAGGNTIYF. Full variable domain (outside the CDR3, taken from reference TRBV28 and TRBJ1-3): DVKVTQSSRYLVKRTGEKVFLECVQDMDHENMFWYRQDPGLGLRLIYFSYDVKMKEKGDIPEGYSVSREKKERFSLILESASTNQTSMYLCASSLAGGNTIYFGEGSWLTVV.

This chain connects TRBV2 to TRBJ1-2, with TRBD1 as a possible D gene (6 bases). Germline CDR1 SNHLY, CDR2 FYNNEI. V was clipped by 6 bases and J by 4 bases, with 9 bases between them. This CDR3 spans 12 amino acids. The CDR3 is CASSQGPYGYTF. DNA for the CDR3: TGTGCCAGCAGCCAGGGGCCCTATGGCTACACCTTC.

V is TRBV2 and J is TRBJ2-3; no definite D call. V shed 2 bases and J shed 4 bases, with 10 bases lying between them. Germline V lookup: CDR1 SNHLY, CDR2 FYNNEI. The CDR3 loop spans 14 amino acids. CDR3 bases: TGTGCCAGCAGTGAACCGAGATTAGCAGATACGCAGTATTTT. Its translation is CASSEPRLADTQYF. The entire variable domain, with the rest obtained from reference TRBV2 and TRBJ2-3, is as follows: EPEVTQTPSHQVTQMGQEVILRCVPISNHLYFYWYRQILGQKVEFLVSFYNNEISEKSEIFDDQFSVERPDGSNFTLKIRSTKLEDSAMYFCASSEPRLADTQYFGPGTRLTVL.

The chain is built from TRBV4-1 and TRBJ1-1; D unclear. Germline CDR1 and CDR2: MGHRA and YSYEKL. V was trimmed by 0 bases and J by 6 bases, leaving 14 bases between them. This CDR3 has 15 amino acids. CDR3 loop: CASSQESDLRAEAFF. CDR3 coding DNA: TGCGCCAGCAGCCAAGAGTCAGACTTGAGGGCTGAAGCTTTCTTT.

V and J are TRBV30 and TRBJ1-1; D is unclear. The V gene lost 0 bases and the J gene lost 1 base, with 9 bases spanning the gap. Germline assignment: CDR1 GTSNPN and CDR2 SVGIG (reference sequence). The CDR3 consists of 14 residues. The CDR3 DNA follows: TGTGCCTGGAGTGTAAAAGGCTCGAACACTGAAGCTTTCTTT. Its protein is CAWSVKGSNTEAFF.

V is TRBV5-1 and J is TRBJ2-3; 10 positions agree with TRBD2. The CDR3 contains 15 residues. CDR1 is SGHRS, CDR2 YFSETQ, per germline. Germline trimming cut 4 bases from V and 1 base from J; bases unmatched to any gene: 3. CDR3 coding DNA: TGCGCCAGCAGCACTAGCGGGGACGGCACAGATACGCAGTATTTT. It translates to CASSTSGDGTDTQYF.

This chain connects TRBV11-2 to TRBJ1-1; D remains ambiguous. Trimming shortened V by 5 bases and J by 1 base, and 11 bases separated the two germline ends. Looked up from germline, CDR1 is SGHAT and CDR2 is FQNNGV. The CDR3 extends over 14 amino acids. The chain's CDR3 is CASSPPRQNTEAFF. The DNA for the CDR3 is TGTGCCAGCAGCCCCCCCCGGCAGAACACTGAAGCTTTCTTT.

The chain combines TRBV7-9 with TRBJ2-3; TRBD2 matches 16 bases. This CDR3 has 17 residues. Trimming took 4 bases from V and 2 from J; bases not matched to a gene: 3. Germline V gene data show CDR1 as SEHNR and CDR2 as FQNEAQ (reference sequence). In DNA, the CDR3 is TGTGCCAGCAGCTGGGGACTAGCGGGGGGGTACACAGATACGCAGTATTTT. Protein: CASSWGLAGGYTDTQYF.

This chain uses TRBV5-4 with TRBJ2-2, with 8 bases aligning to TRBD1. In germline, CDR1 is SGHNT, CDR2 YYREEE (reference sequence). The J segment lost 3 bases and the V segment lost 4 bases, leaving 8 bases of the junction unmatched. The CDR3 covers 16 residues. This CDR3 reads CASSPGQVRDTGELFF. The CDR3 DNA reads TGTGCCAGCAGCCCGGGACAGGTTAGAGACACCGGGGAGCTGTTTTTT.

This clone was picked up one time. J is TRBJ2-1 and V is TRBV25-1; D possibly corresponds to TRBD1 (5 bases). Trimming pared 5 bases from V and 3 bases from J, leaving 5 bases between. The CDR3 totals 12 residues. From germline, CDR1 is MGHDK and CDR2 SYGVNS. The CDR3 spells CASSRGYNEQFF. CDR3 coding DNA: TGTGCCAGCAGTAGGGGCTACAATGAGCAGTTCTTC.

The chain is built from TRBV6-1 and TRBJ2-7; D possibly corresponds to TRBD1 (6 bases). This CDR3 region has 15 residues. In germline, CDR1 is MNHNS, CDR2 SASEGT. V lost 0 bases, J lost 4 bases, and 13 bases lay in between. This chain's CDR3 is CASSEAFQGPYEQYF. The CDR3 DNA follows: TGTGCCAGCAGTGAAGCGTTTCAGGGGCCGTACGAGCAGTACTTC.

The sample holds one count of this clone. J is TRBJ2-2 and V is TRBV30; no firm D call. The CDR3 length is 16 residues. Germline V gives CDR1 GTSNPN, CDR2 SVGIG (reference sequence). V lost 0 bases, J lost 4 bases, and 15 bases lay in between. The CDR3 region is CAWSVHWGSGTGELFF. The CDR3 bases are TGTGCCTGGAGTGTACACTGGGGTTCGGGCACCGGGGAGCTGTTTTTT.

The chain links TRBV7-2 to TRBJ2-5; 7 bases agree with TRBD1. This CDR3 region has 15 residues. In germline, CDR1 is SGHTA, CDR2 FQGNSA. J was trimmed by 5 bases and V by 5 bases; bases with no gene match: 11. CDR3 sequence reads: CASSPGHRGVETQYF. The CDR3, as DNA: TGTGCCAGCAGCCCCGGACACAGGGGTGTGGAGACCCAGTACTTC.

The V call is TRBV7-9, the J call TRBJ2-1; no reliable D call. Germline lookup yields CDR1 SEHNR and CDR2 FQNEAQ (reference sequence). The CDR3 runs 14 residues. The V and J ends lost 1 base and 0 bases respectively, with 4 bases between them. For the CDR3, the DNA is TGTGCCAGCAGCTTAGGGGGCTCCTACAATGAGCAGTTCTTC. Encoded protein: CASSLGGSYNEQFF.

The chain couples TRBV12-5 to TRBJ2-5; 12 nucleotides line up with TRBD1. Trimming took 3 bases from V and 1 from J; bases not matched to a gene: 12. The CDR3 contains 19 residues. The germline gives CDR1 LGHNT, CDR2 FRNRAP. CDR3 amino acids: CASGFLRDRGRGVQETQYF. DNA for the CDR3: TGTGCTAGTGGTTTCCTCCGGGACAGGGGGCGCGGGGTCCAAGAGACCCAGTACTTC.

The chain joins TRBV28 to TRBJ2-5; TRBD2 might be the D (6 bases). The CDR3 consists of 14 residues. The germline gives CDR1 MDHEN, CDR2 SYDVKM. Trimming removed 11 bases from V and 7 bases from J, with 23 bases in between. This chain's CDR3 is CAHGAGIEPRTQYF. The CDR3, as DNA: TGTGCCCACGGGGCGGGAATCGAACCTCGGACCCAGTACTTC.

This rearrangement joins TRBV5-4 to TRBJ2-3, with 8 bases matching TRBD2. CDR3 length: 19 residues. Germline CDR1 is SGHNT and CDR2 is YYREEE (reference sequence). The trim removed 0 bases at V and 2 bases at J, leaving 14 bases unmatched. The CDR3 reads CASSLGTVLAGGSTDTQYF. CDR3 nucleotide sequence: TGTGCCAGCAGCTTGGGGACAGTCCTTGCGGGGGGCTCCACAGATACGCAGTATTTT.

The rearrangement links TRBV28 to TRBJ1-1; D unresolved. CDR1 and CDR2 (germline): MDHEN, SYDVKM. The CDR3 is 15 residues long. V was pared by 4 bases and J by 0 bases, with 12 bases between. The CDR3 bases are TGTGCCAGCAGTTCGTTCAACGAGGTGAACACTGAAGCTTTCTTT. This translates into CASSSFNEVNTEAFF.

J is TRBJ2-7 and V is TRBV6-5, with D unresolved. Germline loops: CDR1 MNHEY, CDR2 SVGAGI. V was cut by 0 bases and J by 3 bases, with 9 bases left in between. The CDR3 runs 14 residues. The CDR3 DNA is TGTGCCAGCAGTTACTCAGCCTACTACTACGAGCAGTACGTC. Its translation is CASSYSAYYYEQYV.

The chain has TRBV14 and TRBJ2-7, with unresolved D. The V and J ends lost 1 base and 2 bases respectively, with 15 bases between them. CDR1 is SGHDN and CDR2 is FVKESK in the germline V gene. The CDR3 length is 16 residues. This chain's CDR3 is CASSQGVGTTTYEQYF. In DNA form, the CDR3 reads TGTGCCAGCAGCCAAGGAGTAGGAACCACAACCTACGAGCAGTACTTC.

The DNA of the CDR3 is TGTGCCAGCAGACTGGACATTTCCTACGAGCAGTACTTC. It is translated as CASRLDISYEQYF. This sequence joins TRBV5-4 and TRBJ2-7; D possibly corresponds to TRBD1 (5 bases). V was clipped by 5 bases and J by 1 base, with 10 bases between them. The CDR3 totals 13 residues. CDR1 is SGHNT, CDR2 YYREEE, per germline (reference sequence).

The chain recombines TRBV4-1 with TRBJ1-4; tentative D call: TRBD1 (5 bases). The CDR3 is 17 residues long. Trimming pared 0 bases from V and 0 bases from J, leaving 11 bases between. CDR1 is MGHRA and CDR2 is YSYEKL in the germline V gene. The CDR3 bases are TGCGCCAGCAGCCAAGAGCCAGGGACGGCAACTAATGAAAAACTGTTTTTT. Encoded protein: CASSQEPGTATNEKLFF.

CDR3 amino acids: CASSLGTPFLGSPNTGELFF. As DNA, the CDR3 is TGTGCCAGCAGCTTGGGCACCCCATTCTTGGGCTCCCCGAACACCGGGGAGCTGTTTTTT. The chain uses TRBV13 and TRBJ2-2; no definite D call. Trimming removed 3 bases from V and 0 bases from J, with 23 bases in between. The CDR3 has 20 amino acids. CDR1 and CDR2 from the germline V gene are PRHDT and FYEKMQ (reference sequence).

The chain recombines TRBV28 with TRBJ1-1, with TRBD1 as a possible D gene (5 bases). CDR1 MDHEN and CDR2 SYDVKM come from the germline V gene. The ends were cut back, 1 base at V and 5 bases at J, with 11 bases in the middle. The CDR3 length is 14 residues. The CDR3 DNA reads TGTGCCAGCAGTTTATCCCCAGGGAGAACTGAAGCTTTCTTT. Protein sequence: CASSLSPGRTEAFF.

Written as DNA, the CDR3 is TGTGCCTGGCAGGGGTATGGTAGCGGGACGTCGGGCGGGGAGCTGTTTTTT. Translation: CAWQGYGSGTSGGELFF. The rearrangement uses TRBV30 and TRBJ2-2; 8 nucleotides line up with TRBD2. Losses at the gene ends were 5 bases for V and 7 bases for J; bases not matched to a gene: 18. The V gene's germline CDR1 is GTSNPN and CDR2 SVGIG (reference sequence). This CDR3 comprises 17 residues.

The chain links TRBV10-1 to TRBJ1-1; D gene unclear. This CDR3 contains 12 residues. Germline V CDR1 and CDR2: WNHNN, SYGVQD (reference sequence). V was cut by 3 bases and J by 1 base, with 3 bases left in between. This CDR3 reads CASSDPNTEAFF. The CDR3 nucleotides are TGCGCCAGCAGTGATCCGAACACTGAAGCTTTCTTT.

The rearrangement uses TRBV28 and TRBJ1-2; 8 bases line up with TRBD1. The CDR3 covers 15 residues. The V gene's germline CDR1 is MDHEN and CDR2 SYDVKM. The junction had 4 bases not matched to a gene; V was cut back by 2 bases and J by 2 bases. The CDR3 spells CASSLGTGYNYGYTF. The CDR3 nucleotides are TGTGCCAGCAGTTTAGGGACAGGCTACAACTATGGCTACACCTTC.